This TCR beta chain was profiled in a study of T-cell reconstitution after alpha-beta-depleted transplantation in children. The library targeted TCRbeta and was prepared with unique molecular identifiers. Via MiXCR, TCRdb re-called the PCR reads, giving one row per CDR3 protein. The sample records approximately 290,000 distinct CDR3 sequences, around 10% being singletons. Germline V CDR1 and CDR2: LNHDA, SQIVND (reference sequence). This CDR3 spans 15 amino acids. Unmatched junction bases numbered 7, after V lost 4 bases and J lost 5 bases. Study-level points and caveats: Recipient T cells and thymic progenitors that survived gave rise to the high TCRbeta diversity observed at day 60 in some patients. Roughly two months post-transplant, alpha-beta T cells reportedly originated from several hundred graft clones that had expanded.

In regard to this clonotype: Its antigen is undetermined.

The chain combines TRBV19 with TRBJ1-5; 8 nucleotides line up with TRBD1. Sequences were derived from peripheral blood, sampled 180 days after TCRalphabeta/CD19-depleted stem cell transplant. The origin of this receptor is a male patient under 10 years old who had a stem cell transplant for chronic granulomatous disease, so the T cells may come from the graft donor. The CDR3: CASSNSGGPHQPQHF. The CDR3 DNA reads TGTGCCAGTAGTAATTCAGGGGGCCCCCATCAGCCCCAGCATTTT.